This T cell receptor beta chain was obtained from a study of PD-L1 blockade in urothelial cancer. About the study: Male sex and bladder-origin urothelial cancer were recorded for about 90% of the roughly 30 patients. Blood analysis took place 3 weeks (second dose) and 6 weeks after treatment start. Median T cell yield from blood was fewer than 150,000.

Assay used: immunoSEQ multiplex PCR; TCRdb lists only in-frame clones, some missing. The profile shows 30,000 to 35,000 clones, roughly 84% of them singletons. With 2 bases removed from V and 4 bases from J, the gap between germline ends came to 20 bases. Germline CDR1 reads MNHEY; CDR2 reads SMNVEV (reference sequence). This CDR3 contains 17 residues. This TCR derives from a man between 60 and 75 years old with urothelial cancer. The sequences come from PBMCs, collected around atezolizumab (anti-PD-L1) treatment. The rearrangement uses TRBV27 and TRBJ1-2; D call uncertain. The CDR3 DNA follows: TGTGCCAGCAGTTTAGGAACCGGACTAGGGCTGAGCTATGGCTACACCTTC. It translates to CASSLGTGLGLSYGYTF.